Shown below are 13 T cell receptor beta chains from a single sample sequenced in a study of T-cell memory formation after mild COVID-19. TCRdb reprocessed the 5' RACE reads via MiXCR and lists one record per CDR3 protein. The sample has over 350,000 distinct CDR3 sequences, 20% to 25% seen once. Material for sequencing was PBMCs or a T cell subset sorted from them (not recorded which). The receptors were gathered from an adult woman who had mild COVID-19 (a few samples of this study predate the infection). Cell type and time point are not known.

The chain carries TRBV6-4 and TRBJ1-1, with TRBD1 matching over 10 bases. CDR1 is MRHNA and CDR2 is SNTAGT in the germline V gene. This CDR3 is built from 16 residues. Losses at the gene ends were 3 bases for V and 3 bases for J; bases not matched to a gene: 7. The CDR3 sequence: CASSDYPGQGYTEAFF. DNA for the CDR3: TGTGCCAGCAGTGATTACCCGGGACAGGGGTACACTGAAGCTTTCTTT.

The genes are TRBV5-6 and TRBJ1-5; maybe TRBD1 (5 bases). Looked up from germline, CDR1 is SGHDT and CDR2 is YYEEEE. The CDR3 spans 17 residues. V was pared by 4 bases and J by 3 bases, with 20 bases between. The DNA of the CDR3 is TGTGCCAGCAGCCGCATGGTGGGGGGGAACCCCAATCAGCCCCAGCATTTT. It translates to CASSRMVGGNPNQPQHF.

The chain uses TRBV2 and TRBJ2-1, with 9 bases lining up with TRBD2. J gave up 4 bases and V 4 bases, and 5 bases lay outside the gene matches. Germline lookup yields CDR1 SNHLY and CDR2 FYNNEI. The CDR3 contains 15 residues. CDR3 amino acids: CASSAQREAYNEQFF. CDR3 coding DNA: TGTGCCAGCAGTGCACAGCGGGAGGCGTACAATGAGCAGTTCTTC.

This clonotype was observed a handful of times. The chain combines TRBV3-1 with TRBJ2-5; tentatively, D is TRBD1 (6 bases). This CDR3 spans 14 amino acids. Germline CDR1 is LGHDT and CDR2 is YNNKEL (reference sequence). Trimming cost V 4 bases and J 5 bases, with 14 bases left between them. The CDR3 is CASSPPQGRETQYF. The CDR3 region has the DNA TGTGCCAGCAGCCCACCCCAGGGGCGGGAGACCCAGTACTTC.

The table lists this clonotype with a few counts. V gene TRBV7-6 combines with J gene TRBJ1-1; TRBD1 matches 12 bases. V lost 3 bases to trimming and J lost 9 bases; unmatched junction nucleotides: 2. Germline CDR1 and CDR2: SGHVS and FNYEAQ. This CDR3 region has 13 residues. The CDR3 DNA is TGTGCCAGCAGCTTCCGGGACAGGGGGCAAGCTTTCTTT. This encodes CASSFRDRGQAFF. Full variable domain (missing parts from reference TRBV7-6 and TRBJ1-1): GAGVSQSPRYKVTKRGQDVALRCDPISGHVSLYWYRQALGQGPEFLTYFNYEAQQDKSGLPNDRFSAERPEGSISTLTIQRTEQRDSAMYRCASSFRDRGQAFFGQGTRLTVV.

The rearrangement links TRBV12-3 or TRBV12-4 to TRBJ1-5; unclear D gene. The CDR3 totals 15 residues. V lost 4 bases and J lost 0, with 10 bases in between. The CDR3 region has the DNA TGTGCCAGCAGTTACGGCAGTAATAGCAATCAGCCCCAGCATTTT. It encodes CASSYGSNSNQPQHF.

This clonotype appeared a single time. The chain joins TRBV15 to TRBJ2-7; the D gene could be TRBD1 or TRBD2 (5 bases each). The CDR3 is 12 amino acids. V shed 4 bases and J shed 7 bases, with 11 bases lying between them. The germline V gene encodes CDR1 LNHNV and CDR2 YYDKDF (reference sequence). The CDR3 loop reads CATSKGRGEQYF. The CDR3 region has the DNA TGTGCCACCAGCAAGGGGCGAGGGGAGCAGTACTTC.

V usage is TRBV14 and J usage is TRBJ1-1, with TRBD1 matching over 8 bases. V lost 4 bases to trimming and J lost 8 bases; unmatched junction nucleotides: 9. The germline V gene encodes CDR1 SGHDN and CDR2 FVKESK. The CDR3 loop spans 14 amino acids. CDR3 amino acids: CASSLNPGTGEAFF. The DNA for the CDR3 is TGTGCCAGCAGCCTAAACCCGGGGACAGGAGAAGCTTTCTTT.

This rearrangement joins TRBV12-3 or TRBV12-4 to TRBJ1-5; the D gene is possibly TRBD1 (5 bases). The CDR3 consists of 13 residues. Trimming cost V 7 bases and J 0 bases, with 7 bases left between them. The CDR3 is CASTQDSNQPQHF. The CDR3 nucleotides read TGTGCCAGCACACAGGATAGCAATCAGCCCCAGCATTTT.

CDR3 coding DNA: TGTGCCAGCAGCAATGACGGGAGCGGGAAGTTCAATGAGCAGTTCTTC. Translated: CASSNDGSGKFNEQFF. The chain uses TRBV21-1 and TRBJ2-1; the DNA was not used to check the table's D call, TRBD2. TRBV21-1 counts as a pseudogene. CDR3 size: 16 residues.

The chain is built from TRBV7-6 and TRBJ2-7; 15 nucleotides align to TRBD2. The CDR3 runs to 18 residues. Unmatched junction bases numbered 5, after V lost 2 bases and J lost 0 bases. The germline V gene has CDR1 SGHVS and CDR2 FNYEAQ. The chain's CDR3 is CASSLPGLAGGSSYEQYF. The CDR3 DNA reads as TGTGCCAGCAGCTTACCGGGACTAGCGGGAGGTAGCTCCTACGAGCAGTACTTC.

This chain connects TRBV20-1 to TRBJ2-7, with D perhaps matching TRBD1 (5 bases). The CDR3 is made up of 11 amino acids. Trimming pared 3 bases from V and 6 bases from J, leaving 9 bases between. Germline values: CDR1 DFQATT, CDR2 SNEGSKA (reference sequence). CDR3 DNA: TGCAGTGCTAGCGACAGTACCGAGCAGTACTTC. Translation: CSASDSTEQYF.

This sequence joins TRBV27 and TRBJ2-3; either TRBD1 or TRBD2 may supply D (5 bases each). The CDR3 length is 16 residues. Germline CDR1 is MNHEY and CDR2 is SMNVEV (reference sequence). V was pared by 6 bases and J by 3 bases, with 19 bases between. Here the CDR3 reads CASRRLRDLVTDTQYF. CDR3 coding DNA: TGTGCCAGCAGGCGTCTCAGGGACCTGGTGACAGATACGCAGTATTTT.